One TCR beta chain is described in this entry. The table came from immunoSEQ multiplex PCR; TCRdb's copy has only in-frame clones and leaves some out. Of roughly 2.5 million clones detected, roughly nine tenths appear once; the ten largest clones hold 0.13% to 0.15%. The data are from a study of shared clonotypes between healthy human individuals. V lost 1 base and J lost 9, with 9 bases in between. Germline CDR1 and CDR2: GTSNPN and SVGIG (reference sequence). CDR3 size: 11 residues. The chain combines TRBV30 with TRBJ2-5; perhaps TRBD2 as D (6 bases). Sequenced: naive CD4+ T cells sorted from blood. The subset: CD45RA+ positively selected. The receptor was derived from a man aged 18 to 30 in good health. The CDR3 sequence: CAWSDRGAQYF. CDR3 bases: TGTGCCTGGAGTGATCGCGGGGCCCAGTACTTC.